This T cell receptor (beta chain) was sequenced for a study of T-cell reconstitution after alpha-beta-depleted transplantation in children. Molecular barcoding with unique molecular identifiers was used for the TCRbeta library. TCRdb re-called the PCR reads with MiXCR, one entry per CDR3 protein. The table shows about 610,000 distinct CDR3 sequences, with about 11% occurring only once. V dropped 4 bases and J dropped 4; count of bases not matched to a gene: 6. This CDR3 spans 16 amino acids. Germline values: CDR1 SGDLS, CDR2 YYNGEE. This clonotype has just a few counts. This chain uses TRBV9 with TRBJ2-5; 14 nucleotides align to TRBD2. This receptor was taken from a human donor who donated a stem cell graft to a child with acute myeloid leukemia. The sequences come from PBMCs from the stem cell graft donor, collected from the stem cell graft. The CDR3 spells CASSSTSGRVIETQYF. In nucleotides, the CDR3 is TGTGCCAGCAGCTCGACTAGCGGGAGGGTAATAGAGACCCAGTACTTC.